What follows are 18 T cell receptor beta chains derived from one specimen sequenced in a study of shared clonotypes between healthy human individuals. Data came from immunoSEQ multiplex PCR; TCRdb stores just in-frame clones and leaves some out. The sample has more than 2 million clones, around 96% seen once; the top ten hold 0.9% to 1.4%. Positively selected for CCR7, the CD45RO-negative cells used as naive CD8 cells excluded terminally differentiated effector memory CD45RA+ cells. Sequencing input: naive CD8+ T cells sorted from blood. All receptors come from a man aged 18 to 35 in good health.

V and J are TRBV7-8 and TRBJ2-4; D gene ambiguous. The V end was cut by 5 bases, the J end by 6 bases, with 8 bases between. The CDR3 covers 12 residues. In germline, CDR1 is SGHVS, CDR2 FQNEAQ. The CDR3 DNA follows: TGTGCCAGCAGCCCCTCTGGAAACATTCAGTACTTC. Translated: CASSPSGNIQYF.

The rearrangement links TRBV27 to TRBJ2-7; D gene unclear. The CDR3 sequence is 13 residues long. The V end lost 0 bases, the J end lost 4 bases, and 7 bases lay between the germline ends. Germline assignment: CDR1 MNHEY and CDR2 SMNVEV (reference sequence). CDR3 protein: CASSLSNQYEQYF. CDR3 nucleotides: TGTGCCAGCAGTTTATCGAATCAGTACGAGCAGTACTTC.

The J gene is TRBJ2-7, the V gene TRBV11-2, with a tentative D call TRBD2 (5 bases). This CDR3 contains 13 residues. Germline V gene data show CDR1 as SGHAT and CDR2 as FQNNGV. Trimming removed 5 bases at V and 3 bases at J, with 11 bases between. CDR3 in amino acids: CASSDDGGYEQYF. The CDR3 coding sequence is TGTGCCAGCAGCGATGACGGAGGCTACGAGCAGTACTTC. Looking up the rest from reference TRBV11-2 and TRBJ2-7 gives the full variable domain: EAGVAQSPRYKIIEKRQSVAFWCNPISGHATLYWYQQILGQGPKLLIQFQNNGVVDDSQLPKDRFSAERLKGVDSTLKIQPAKLEDSAVYLCASSDDGGYEQYFGPGTRLTVT.

The chain links TRBV9 to TRBJ1-6; D call uncertain. The CDR3 runs 14 residues. Germline values: CDR1 SGDLS, CDR2 YYNGEE. Trimming shortened V by 2 bases and J by 10 bases, and 13 bases separated the two germline ends. This CDR3 is CASSVGGDVSPLHF. As DNA, the CDR3 is TGTGCCAGCAGCGTTGGCGGCGATGTCTCACCCCTCCACTTT.

This chain connects TRBV4-1 to TRBJ2-7, with D possibly called TRBD1 or TRBD2 (5 bases each). V shed 6 bases and J shed 7 bases, with 13 bases lying between them. From germline, CDR1 is MGHRA and CDR2 YSYEKL. The CDR3 runs 12 residues. DNA for the CDR3: TGCGCCAGCAGTTTTCAGGGCGGGGAGCAGTACTTC. As protein: CASSFQGGEQYF.

The gene calls are TRBV28 and TRBJ2-7, with D tentatively TRBD1 (5 bases). CDR1 and CDR2 (germline): MDHEN, SYDVKM. V lost 1 base, J lost 3 bases, and 10 bases lay in between. CDR3 size: 14 residues. The CDR3 here is CASSLLAGNYEQYF. The CDR3 DNA sequence: TGTGCCAGCAGTTTATTGGCAGGGAACTACGAGCAGTACTTC.

This chain links TRBV5-4 with TRBJ2-1; 11 bases map to TRBD2. This CDR3 has 17 residues. V trimming: 2 bases; J trimming: 3 bases; junction bases outside the gene matches: 7. CDR1 and CDR2 from the germline V gene are SGHNT and YYREEE (reference sequence). This chain's CDR3 is CASSFNSGRAGYNEQFF. In DNA form, the CDR3 reads TGTGCCAGCAGCTTTAATAGCGGGAGGGCCGGCTACAATGAGCAGTTCTTC. The full variable domain, in which reference TRBV5-4 and TRBJ2-1 provide the parts outside the CDR3, is ETGVTQSPTHLIKTRGQQVTLRCSSQSGHNTVSWYQQALGQGPQFIFQYYREEENGRGNFPPRFSGLQFPNYSSELNVNALELDDSALYLCASSFNSGRAGYNEQFFGPGTRLTVL.

To note about this clone: Other DNA sequences in the same sample also yield this CDR3. The chain joins TRBV13 to TRBJ1-4, with D uncertain. The germline V gene encodes CDR1 PRHDT and CDR2 FYEKMQ (reference sequence). The CDR3 spans 11 residues. V was trimmed by 5 bases and J by 4 bases, leaving 2 bases between them. This CDR3 is CASSLNEKLFF. The CDR3 DNA follows: TGTGCCAGCAGCCTTAATGAAAAACTGTTTTTT.

This clone is a singleton in its sample. The V and J genes are TRBV7-6 and TRBJ2-5, with 14 bases identical to TRBD2. The V and J ends lost 5 bases and 3 bases, in that order; junction bases with no gene match: 2. The CDR3 sequence is 15 residues long. Per the germline V gene, CDR1 is SGHVS and CDR2 is FNYEAQ. The CDR3 reads CASSPTSGGEETQYF. CDR3 bases: TGTGCCAGCAGCCCGACTAGCGGGGGGGAAGAGACCCAGTACTTC. The full variable domain, its missing parts supplied by reference TRBV7-6 and TRBJ2-5, is GAGVSQSPRYKVTKRGQDVALRCDPISGHVSLYWYRQALGQGPEFLTYFNYEAQQDKSGLPNDRFSAERPEGSISTLTIQRTEQRDSAMYRCASSPTSGGEETQYFGPGTRLLVL.

The V gene is TRBV4-2, the J gene TRBJ2-7, with D possibly TRBD1 on 6 matching bases. The CDR3 sequence is 14 residues long. Trimming removed 1 base at V and 3 bases at J, with 10 bases between. Germline V gene data show CDR1 as LGHNA and CDR2 as YNFKEQ. CDR3 DNA: TGTGCCAGCAGCCAAGTCGACAGGAACTACGAGCAGTACTTC. This translates into CASSQVDRNYEQYF.

The CDR3 loop reads CASSFRQANTGELFF. The DNA of the CDR3 is TGCGCCAGCAGCTTCCGACAAGCGAACACCGGGGAGCTGTTTTTT. J is TRBJ2-2 and V is TRBV4-1; D unclear. Germline CDR1 MGHRA, CDR2 YSYEKL. Deletions cut 5 bases from V and 0 bases from J, with 10 bases between. CDR3 length: 15 residues.

This clone has just a few counts. Other DNA variants within this sample encode the same CDR3. The chain employs TRBV4-1 and TRBJ2-7; possible D gene TRBD1, 6 bases. V lost 3 bases and J 2 bases, leaving 8 bases between the germline ends. The germline V gene has CDR1 MGHRA and CDR2 YSYEKL. The CDR3 is 13 residues long. CDR3 in DNA: TGCGCCAGCAGCCAGGACAGTACCTACGAGCAGTACTTC. This translates into CASSQDSTYEQYF.

This chain joins TRBV4-3 and TRBJ2-2; D not certain. Germline loops: CDR1 LGHNA, CDR2 YSLEER. The V and J ends lost 4 bases and 6 bases respectively, with 9 bases between them. This CDR3 has 13 amino acids. CDR3 coding DNA: TGCGCCAGCAGCCCCCGACTCGCCGGGGAGCTGTTTTTT. It codes for CASSPRLAGELFF.

This clone occurred once. J is TRBJ2-7 and V is TRBV13, with a weak D call TRBD2 (5 bases). Between the trimmed V and J ends, which lost 9 bases and 4 bases, there was a span of 25 bases. CDR1 and CDR2 (germline): PRHDT, FYEKMQ (reference sequence). The CDR3 is 16 residues long. The CDR3 nucleotides are TGTGCCAGTGGGTCTAAAACGGGGAGAAACTTTTACGAGCAGTACTTC. This translates into CASGSKTGRNFYEQYF.

This sequence joins TRBV6-5 and TRBJ2-7, with D perhaps matching TRBD1 (6 bases). The V end lost 2 bases, the J end lost 2 bases, and 13 bases lay between the germline ends. In germline, CDR1 is MNHEY, CDR2 SVGAGI. The CDR3 runs 15 residues. The CDR3 reads CASSYRRQETYEQYF. CDR3 bases: TGTGCCAGCAGTTACCGCCGACAGGAGACCTACGAGCAGTACTTC.

The genes are TRBV28 and TRBJ1-1, with TRBD1 as a possible D gene (6 bases). The CDR3 extends over 14 amino acids. Germline V CDR1 and CDR2: MDHEN, SYDVKM. Trimming removed 1 base from V and 3 bases from J, with 9 bases in between. The CDR3 coding sequence is TGTGCCAGCAGTTTATTGAAGGGGGACACTGAAGCTTTCTTT. It codes for CASSLLKGDTEAFF.

The genes are TRBV7-6 and TRBJ1-1, with D possibly matching TRBD1 (5 bases). V dropped 2 bases and J dropped 5 bases, with 18 bases sitting between them. The CDR3 is 16 residues long. Germline V gene lookup returns CDR1 SGHVS and CDR2 FNYEAQ. Here the CDR3 DNA reads TGTGCCAGCAGCTTATCTGACGAGGGACTTTGGACTGAAGCTTTCTTT. It specifies CASSLSDEGLWTEAFF.

The chain recombines TRBV5-4 with TRBJ1-1, with D uncertain. CDR1 is SGHNT, CDR2 YYREEE, per germline (reference sequence). Deletions cut 0 bases from V and 0 bases from J, with 9 bases between. This CDR3 is 15 amino acids long. The CDR3 nucleotides read TGTGCCAGCAGCTTGGCGGGCAGGATGAACACTGAAGCTTTCTTT. Protein sequence: CASSLAGRMNTEAFF.